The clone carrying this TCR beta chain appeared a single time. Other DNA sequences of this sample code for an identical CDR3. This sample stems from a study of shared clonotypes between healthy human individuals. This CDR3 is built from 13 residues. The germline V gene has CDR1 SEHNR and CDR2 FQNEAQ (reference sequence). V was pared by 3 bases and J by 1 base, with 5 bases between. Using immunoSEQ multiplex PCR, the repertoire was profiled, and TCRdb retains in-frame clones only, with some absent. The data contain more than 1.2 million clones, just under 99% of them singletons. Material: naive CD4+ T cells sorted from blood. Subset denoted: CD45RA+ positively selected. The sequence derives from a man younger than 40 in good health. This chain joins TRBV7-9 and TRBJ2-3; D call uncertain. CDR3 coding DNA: TGTGCCAGCAGCTTGTCCGGCACAGATACGCAGTATTTT. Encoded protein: CASSLSGTDTQYF.